This T cell receptor beta chain was observed in a study of OX40 agonist ivuxolimab in advanced cancers. Method: immunoSEQ multiplex PCR; TCRdb's copy keeps in-frame clones and lacks some. Among about 43,000 clones listed, around 87% were seen once. With baseline, cycle 4 day 1, and cycle 7 day 1 as timepoints, blood was sampled. Germline assignment: CDR1 SNHLY and CDR2 FYNNEI. This CDR3 contains 13 residues. Trimming cost V 1 base and J 5 bases, with 8 bases left between them. This TCR was recovered from an adult with an advanced solid tumor such as melanoma, head and neck, liver or kidney cancer. The sample here was CD4+ or CD8+ T cells sorted from blood, taken in a trial of the OX40 agonist ivuxolimab. The rearrangement uses TRBV2 and TRBJ2-5, with no clear D. CDR3 region: CASSEEGGETQYF. The CDR3 bases are TGTGCCAGCAGTGAAGAAGGTGGGGAGACCCAGTACTTC.